This T cell receptor (beta chain) was sequenced for a study of Graves' ophthalmopathy and Graves' hyperthyroidism. Points from the study as a whole: Blood also contained most of the expanded thyroid clonotypes above 0.001 frequency.

CDR3 length equals 10 residues. Trimming cost V 5 bases and J 2 bases, with 3 bases left between them. The germline gives CDR1 DFQATT, CDR2 SNEGSKA (reference sequence). Researchers took RNA transcripts and amplified TCR beta CDR3 regions from them. HTBI-primed first-round RT-PCR preceded second-round multiplex PCR. MiXCR was run by TCRdb on the multiplex PCR reads, yielding one entry per CDR3 protein. The data hold about 500,000 distinct CDR3 sequences, with around an eighth observed a single time. This clonotype was found many times. The target antigen is unknown. The source of the PBMCs was around 9 ml of fresh peripheral blood.

Sequenced material: blood. The clonotype originates from a woman aged 30 to 39 with Graves' ophthalmopathy. The chain has TRBV20-1 and TRBJ2-5; unclear D gene. CDR3 residues: CSADQETQYF. Written as DNA, the CDR3 is TGCAGTGCTGATCAAGAGACCCAGTACTTC.